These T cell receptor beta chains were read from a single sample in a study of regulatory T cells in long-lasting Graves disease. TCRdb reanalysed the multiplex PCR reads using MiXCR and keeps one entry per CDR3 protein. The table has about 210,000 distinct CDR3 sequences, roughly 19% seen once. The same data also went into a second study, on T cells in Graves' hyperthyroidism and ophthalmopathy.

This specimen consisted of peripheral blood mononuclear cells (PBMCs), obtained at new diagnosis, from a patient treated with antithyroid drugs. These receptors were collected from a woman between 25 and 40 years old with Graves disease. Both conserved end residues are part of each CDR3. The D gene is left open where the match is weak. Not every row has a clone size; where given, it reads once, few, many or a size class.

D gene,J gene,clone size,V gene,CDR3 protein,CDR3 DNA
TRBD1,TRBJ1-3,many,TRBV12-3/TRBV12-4,CASIQGELLAGNTIYF,TGTGCCAGCATACAGGGGGAGTTGTTAGCTGGAAACACCATATATTTT
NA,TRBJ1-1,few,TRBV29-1,CSVVVGTEAFF,TGCAGCGTTGTTGTAGGGACTGAAGCTTTCTTT
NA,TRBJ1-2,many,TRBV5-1,CASSPRIGGDYGYTF,TGCGCCAGCAGCCCTCGTATTGGGGGGGACTATGGCTACACCTTC
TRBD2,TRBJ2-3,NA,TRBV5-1,CASSYQASGRGTDTQYF,TGCGCCAGCAGCTACCAAGCTAGCGGGAGGGGTACAGATACGCAGTATTTT
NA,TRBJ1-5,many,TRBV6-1,CASSEIFNQPQHF,TGTGCCAGCAGTGAAATCTTCAATCAGCCCCAGCATTTT
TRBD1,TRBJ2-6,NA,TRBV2,CASRGADRVSGANVLTF,TGTGCCAGCAGAGGTGCCGACAGGGTCTCTGGGGCCAACGTCCTGACTTTC
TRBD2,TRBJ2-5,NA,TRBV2,CASTSGRAGETQYF,TGTGCCAGCACTAGCGGGAGGGCCGGGGAGACCCAGTACTTC
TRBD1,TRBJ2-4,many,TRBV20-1,CSARRGAAGQGYERAKNIQYF,TGCAGTGCTAGAAGGGGTGCCGCAGGACAGGGTTATGAGAGGGCCAAAAACATTCAGTACTTC
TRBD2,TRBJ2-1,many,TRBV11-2,CASSSQAGERTNEQFF,TGTGCCAGCAGCTCGCAAGCGGGGGAACGTACCAATGAGCAGTTCTTC
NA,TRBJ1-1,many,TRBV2,CASRDPGRGMNTEAFF,TGTGCCAGCAGGGACCCAGGGAGGGGAATGAACACTGAAGCTTTCTTT
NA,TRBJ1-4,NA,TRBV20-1,CSAFMPTNEKLFF,TGCAGTGCTTTTATGCCAACTAATGAAAAACTGTTTTTT
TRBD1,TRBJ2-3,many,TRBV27,CASNPGQGPDTQYF,TGTGCCAGCAACCCGGGACAGGGGCCAGATACGCAGTATTTT
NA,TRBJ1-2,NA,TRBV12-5,CATIQYVRVYIDYGYTF,TGTGCTACCATCCAGTACGTGAGGGTTTACATTGACTATGGCTACACCTTC
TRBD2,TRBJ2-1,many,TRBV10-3,CAISASGTNNEQFF,TGTGCCATCAGTGCCAGCGGGACGAACAATGAGCAGTTCTTC
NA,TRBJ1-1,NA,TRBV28,CASSTSGGTSEAFF,TGTGCCAGCAGTACCTCGGGGGGGACCTCTGAAGCTTTCTTT
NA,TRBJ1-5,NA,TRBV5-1,CASSLEGITNQPQHF,TGCGCCAGCAGCTTGGAGGGTATTACCAATCAGCCCCAGCATTTT
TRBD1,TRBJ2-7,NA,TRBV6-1,CASSGRDRVVYEQYF,TGTGCCAGCAGTGGCCGGGACAGGGTGGTCTACGAGCAGTACTTC
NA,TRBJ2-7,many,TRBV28,CASSFEGGAYEQYF,TGTGCCAGCAGTTTTGAGGGGGGGGCCTACGAGCAGTACTTC
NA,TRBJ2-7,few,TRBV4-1,CASSQATWTYEQYF,TGCGCCAGCAGCCAAGCCACCTGGACCTACGAGCAGTACTTC
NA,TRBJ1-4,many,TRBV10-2,CASSEPGARGKLFF,TGCGCCAGCAGTGAACCGGGGGCGAGGGGAAAACTGTTTTTT
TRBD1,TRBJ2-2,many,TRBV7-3,CASSYSGQGAHGELFF,TGTGCCAGCAGCTACTCGGGACAGGGGGCCCACGGGGAGCTGTTTTTT
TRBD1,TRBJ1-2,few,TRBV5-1,CASSIGQGIYGYTF,TGCGCCAGCAGCATCGGACAGGGGATCTATGGCTACACCTTC
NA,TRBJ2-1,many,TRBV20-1,CSHTRGGTYNEQFF,TGCAGCCACACCCGGGGAGGAACTTACAATGAGCAGTTCTTC
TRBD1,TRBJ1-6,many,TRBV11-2,CASSPGQGANSPLHF,TGTGCCAGCAGCCCAGGACAGGGGGCCAATTCACCCCTCCACTTT
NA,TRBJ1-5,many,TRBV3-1,CASSQGHGSNQPQHF,TGTGCCAGCAGCCAGGGGCACGGTAGCAATCAGCCCCAGCATTTT
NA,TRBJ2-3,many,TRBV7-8,CASTEGLLASTDTQYF,TGTGCCAGCACCGAGGGCCTCCTAGCGAGCACAGATACGCAGTATTTT
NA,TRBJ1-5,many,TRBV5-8,CASSFIRRGNQPQHF,TGTGCCAGCAGCTTCATACGTCGAGGCAATCAGCCCCAGCATTTT
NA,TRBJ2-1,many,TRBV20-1,CSARKGNEQFF,TGCAGTGCTAGGAAGGGCAATGAGCAGTTCTTC
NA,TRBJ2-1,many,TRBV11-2,CASSLDGGAQQFF,TGTGCCAGCAGCTTAGACGGCGGGGCGCAGCAGTTCTTC
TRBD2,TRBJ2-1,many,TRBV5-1,CASSFRSGRDNILNEQFF,TGCGCCAGCAGCTTCCGAAGCGGGAGAGACAATATCCTCAATGAGCAGTTCTTC
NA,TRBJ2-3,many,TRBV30,CAWSWDNTDTQYF,TGTGCCTGGAGCTGGGACAACACAGATACGCAGTATTTT
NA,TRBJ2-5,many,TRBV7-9,CASSLDSETQYF,TGTGCCAGCAGCTTAGATAGCGAGACCCAGTACTTC
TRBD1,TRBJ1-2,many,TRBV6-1,CASSESTSGQGDGYTF,TGTGCCAGCAGTGAATCTACCTCGGGACAGGGGGACGGCTACACCTTC
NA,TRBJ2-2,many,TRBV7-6,CASSFANPGNTGELFF,TGTGCCAGCAGCTTTGCGAACCCGGGAAACACCGGGGAGCTGTTTTTT
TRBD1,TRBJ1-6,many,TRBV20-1,CSASRQGGLNSPLHF,TGCAGTGCTAGCCGACAAGGGGGCCTCAATTCACCCCTCCACTTT
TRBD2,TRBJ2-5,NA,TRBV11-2,CASSSPGGETQYF,TGTGCCAGCAGCTCCCCGGGAGGCGAGACCCAGTACTTC
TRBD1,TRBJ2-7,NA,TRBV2,CASSGQGGSEQYF,TGTGCCAGCAGTGGACAGGGGGGCTCCGAGCAGTACTTC
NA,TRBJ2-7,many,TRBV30,CAWSHDTATEQYF,TGTGCCTGGAGTCACGACACAGCGACAGAGCAGTACTTC
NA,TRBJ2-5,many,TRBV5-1,CASSQGMRETQYF,TGCGCCAGCAGCCAAGGGATGCGGGAGACCCAGTACTTC
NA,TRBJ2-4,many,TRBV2,CASSVAGKNIQYF,TGTGCCAGCAGTGTAGCAGGCAAAAACATTCAGTACTTC
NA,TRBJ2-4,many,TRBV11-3,CASSQRGEGPLAKNIQYF,TGTGCCAGCAGCCAAAGAGGTGAAGGTCCTCTAGCCAAAAACATTCAGTACTTC
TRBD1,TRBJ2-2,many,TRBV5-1,CASSWTGGDTGELFF,TGCGCCAGCAGCTGGACAGGGGGCGATACCGGGGAGCTGTTTTTT
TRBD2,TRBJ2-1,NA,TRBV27,CASSVLAGGTYNEQFF,TGTGCCAGCAGTGTTCTAGCGGGAGGAACCTACAATGAGCAGTTCTTC
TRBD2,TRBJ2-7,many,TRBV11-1,CASSFGGGLPYEQYF,TGTGCCAGCAGCTTCGGGGGGGGTCTCCCCTACGAGCAGTACTTC
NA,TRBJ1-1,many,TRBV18,CASSLNSDHDEAFF,TGTGCCAGCTCCCTCAATAGTGACCATGATGAAGCTTTCTTT
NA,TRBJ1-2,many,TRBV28,CASSLSGSYGYTF,TGTGCCAGCAGTTTATCAGGGAGCTATGGCTACACCTTC
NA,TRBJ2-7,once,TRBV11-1,CASSPDTLYEQYF,TGTGCCAGCAGCCCCGACACCCTCTACGAGCAGTACTTC
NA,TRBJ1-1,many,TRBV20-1,CSARGGGHSLYTEAFF,TGCAGTGCTAGAGGGGGGGGGCATAGTTTGTACACTGAAGCTTTCTTT
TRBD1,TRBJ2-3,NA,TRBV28,CASLLGQASTDTQYF,TGTGCCAGTTTATTGGGACAGGCTAGCACAGATACGCAGTATTTT
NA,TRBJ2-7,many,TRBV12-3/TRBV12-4,CAGSLRAGTYEQYF,TGTGCCGGCAGCTTACGGGCTGGCACCTACGAGCAGTACTTC
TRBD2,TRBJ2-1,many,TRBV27,CASSPWGLPEEQFF,TGTGCCAGCAGTCCGTGGGGACTACCTGAGGAGCAGTTCTTC
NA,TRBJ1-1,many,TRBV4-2,CASSQAVGEGTEAFF,TGTGCCAGCAGCCAAGCAGTGGGGGAGGGGACTGAAGCTTTCTTT
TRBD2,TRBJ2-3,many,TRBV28,CASSTGGEGLEDTQYF,TGTGCCAGCAGTACGGGGGGGGAGGGCCTCGAGGATACGCAGTATTTT